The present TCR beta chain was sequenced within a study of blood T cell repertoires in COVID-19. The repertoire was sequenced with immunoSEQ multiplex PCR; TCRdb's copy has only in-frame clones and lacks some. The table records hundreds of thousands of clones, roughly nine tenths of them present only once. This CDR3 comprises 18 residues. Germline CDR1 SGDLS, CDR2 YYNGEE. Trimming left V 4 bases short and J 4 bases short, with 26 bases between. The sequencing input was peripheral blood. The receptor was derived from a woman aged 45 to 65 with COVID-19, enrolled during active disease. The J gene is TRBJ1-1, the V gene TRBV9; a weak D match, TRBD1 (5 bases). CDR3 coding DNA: TGTGCCAGCAGCCCTAGTATCCGGACGGCGGGGGTCATCACTGAAGCTTTCTTT. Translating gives CASSPSIRTAGVITEAFF.